One sample yielded the 12 T cell receptor beta chains listed below, sequenced in a study of cytotoxic CD8 clonotypes in ibrutinib-treated CLL. Clones were sequenced by immunoSEQ multiplex PCR, and TCRdb holds only the in-frame ones, with some missing. The table lists approximately 120,000 clones, around 84% of them singletons, with around 3% in the top ten. The specimen comprised PBMCs, sampled after 24 months of ibrutinib treatment. Receptor source: a human donor with chronic lymphocytic leukemia.

The chain carries TRBV5-6 and TRBJ2-7; 9 nucleotides agree with TRBD1. Germline V lookup: CDR1 SGHDT, CDR2 YYEEEE. With V trimmed by 5 bases and J by 3 bases, 9 bases remained unmatched. The CDR3 runs 15 residues. The CDR3 region is CASRLPGQGYYEQYF. In DNA, the CDR3 is TGTGCCAGCAGATTACCGGGACAGGGATACTACGAGCAGTACTTC.

The gene calls are TRBV5-6 and TRBJ2-7; TRBD1 matches at 7 bases. The CDR3 spans 13 residues. V shed 2 bases, J shed 2 bases, and the junction held 1 base outside the gene matches. Germline lookup yields CDR1 SGHDT and CDR2 YYEEEE. The CDR3 reads CASSFDRAYEQYF. The CDR3 DNA is TGTGCCAGCAGCTTTGACAGGGCCTACGAGCAGTACTTC.

The sample holds a few counts of this clone. V usage is TRBV18 and J usage is TRBJ1-3; D remains unclear. Trimming shortened V by 1 base and J by 0 bases, and 13 bases separated the two germline ends. The V gene's germline CDR1 is KGHSH and CDR2 LQKENI. The CDR3 runs to 17 residues. CDR3 nucleotides: TGTGCCAGCTCACCACTATCAAAGCGGGGCTCTGGAAACACCATATATTTT. As protein: CASSPLSKRGSGNTIYF.

The chain couples TRBV25-1 to TRBJ2-1; TRBD1 matches 10 bases. Germline V CDR1 and CDR2: MGHDK, SYGVNS. The CDR3 contains 14 residues. J was trimmed by 5 bases and V by 7 bases; bases with no gene match: 5. The DNA of the CDR3 is TGTGCCAGCACCCCGGACAGGGGGGACAATGAGCAGTTCTTC. Amino acid sequence: CASTPDRGDNEQFF.

The genes are TRBV7-2 and TRBJ2-2; D may be TRBD2 (6 bases). The V gene lost 11 bases and the J gene lost 3 bases, with 10 bases spanning the gap. There are 12 residues in the CDR3. Germline-derived CDR1 and CDR2 are SGHTA and FQGNSA. DNA of the CDR3: TGTGCCGGGGGGACTCACACCGGGGAGCTGTTTTTT. Amino acids: CAGGTHTGELFF.

This chain links TRBV6-6 with TRBJ1-2; D is ambiguous. V lost 4 bases, J lost 6 bases, and 12 bases lay in between. The CDR3 runs to 13 residues. Germline-derived CDR1 and CDR2 are MNHNY and SVGAGI (reference sequence). The CDR3 bases are TGTGCCAGCAGTTTATTGTTAGCAGATGGCTACACCTTC. Translated, it gives CASSLLLADGYTF.

The chain joins TRBV11-3 to TRBJ2-1; D is perhaps TRBD1 (6 bases). V gave up 0 bases and J gave up 0 bases, with 18 bases separating them. The CDR3 covers 19 residues. From germline, CDR1 is SGHNT and CDR2 YENEEA. The CDR3 region has the DNA TGTGCCAGCAGCTTAGATTTATGGGCAGGGGCTCCCTCCTACAATGAGCAGTTCTTC. Its translation is CASSLDLWAGAPSYNEQFF.

This clone was recorded a few times. This rearrangement joins TRBV9 to TRBJ2-3, with D perhaps matching TRBD2 (5 bases). Between the trimmed V and J ends, which lost 0 bases and 0 bases, there was a span of 11 bases. The germline CDR1 and CDR2 sequences are SGDLS and YYNGEE. The CDR3 runs to 16 residues. This CDR3 reads CASSVGAAGSTDTQYF. The CDR3 DNA reads TGTGCCAGCAGCGTAGGAGCGGCGGGTAGCACAGATACGCAGTATTTT.

The chain joins TRBV7-3 to TRBJ1-1, with TRBD1 matching 8 bases. This CDR3 region has 17 residues. Losses at the gene ends were 0 bases for V and 4 bases for J; bases not matched to a gene: 10. In germline, CDR1 is SGHTA, CDR2 FQGTGA. This CDR3 is CASSLTPPGQGITEAFF. In nucleotides, the CDR3 is TGTGCCAGCAGCTTAACGCCACCTGGACAGGGAATCACTGAAGCTTTCTTT.

The chain couples TRBV2 to TRBJ2-1, with D perhaps matching TRBD1 (6 bases). V dropped 3 bases and J dropped 6 bases, with 15 bases sitting between them. The CDR3 contains 15 residues. Germline lookup yields CDR1 SNHLY and CDR2 FYNNEI. DNA of the CDR3: TGTGCCAGCAGTGATTCTAACAGGGCCCGCAATGAGCAGTTCTTC. Protein sequence: CASSDSNRARNEQFF.

The count of this clone is one. At one of its ends the junction is not consistent with the germline gene, which may arise from a read error. This chain joins TRBV18 and TRBJ2-3; D not certain. The CDR3 has 13 amino acids. CDR1 is KGHSH and CDR2 is LQKENI in the germline V gene. The CDR3 spells CASSPPGTDTQYF. In DNA, the CDR3 is TGTGCCAGCTCACCCCCTGGCACCGATACGCAGTATTTT.

This clone has a single count. V gene TRBV5-1 combines with J gene TRBJ1-3, with D hard to call. The CDR3 is 16 amino acids. Trimming cost V 4 bases and J 2 bases, with 16 bases left between them. Germline-derived CDR1 and CDR2 are SGHRS and YFSETQ. The CDR3 region is CASSVGARTPGNTIYF. As DNA, the CDR3 is TGCGCCAGCAGCGTTGGAGCTCGGACGCCTGGAAACACCATATATTTT.